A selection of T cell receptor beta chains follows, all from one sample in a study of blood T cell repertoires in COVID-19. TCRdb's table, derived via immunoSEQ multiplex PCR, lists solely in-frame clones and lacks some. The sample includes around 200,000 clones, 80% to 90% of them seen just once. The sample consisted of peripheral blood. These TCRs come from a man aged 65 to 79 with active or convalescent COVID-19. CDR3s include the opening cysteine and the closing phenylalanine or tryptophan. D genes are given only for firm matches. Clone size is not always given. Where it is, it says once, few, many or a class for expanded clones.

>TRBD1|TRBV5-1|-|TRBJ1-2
CASSSGTGEVNGYTF
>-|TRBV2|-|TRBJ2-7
CATAALSGEQYF
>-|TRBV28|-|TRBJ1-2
CASSLVALANYGYTF
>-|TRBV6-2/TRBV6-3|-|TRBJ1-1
CASSYIETGNTEAFF
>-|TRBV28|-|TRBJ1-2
CASSLPGGRVLGYTF
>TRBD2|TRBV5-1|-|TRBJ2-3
CASSLVAGGGDTQYF
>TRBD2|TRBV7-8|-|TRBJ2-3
CASSWDSGWDTQYF
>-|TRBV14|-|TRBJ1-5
CASSQGLYQPQHF
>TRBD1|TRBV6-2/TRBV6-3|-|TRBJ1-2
CASSYPGQENYGYTF
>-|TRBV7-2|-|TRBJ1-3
CASSLVSGASGNTIYF
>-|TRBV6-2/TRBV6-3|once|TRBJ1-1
CASSYSYRNTEAFF
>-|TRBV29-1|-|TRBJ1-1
CSVRQGTAGTEAFF
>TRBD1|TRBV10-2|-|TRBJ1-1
CATRPTRRAGGKGTEAFF
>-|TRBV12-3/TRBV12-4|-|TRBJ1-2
CASPRGGVNGYTF
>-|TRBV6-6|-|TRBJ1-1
CASLPYANTEAFF
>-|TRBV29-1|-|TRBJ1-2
CSVVTGNHGYTF
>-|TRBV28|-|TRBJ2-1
CASSSTDTYNEQFF
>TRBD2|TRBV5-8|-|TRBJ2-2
CASSPGRLAGLSRELFF
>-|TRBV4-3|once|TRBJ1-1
CASSQDRRGLNTEAFF
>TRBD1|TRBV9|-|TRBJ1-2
CASSTQDRNGYTF
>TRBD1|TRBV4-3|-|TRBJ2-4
CASSQGLGQGRNIQYF
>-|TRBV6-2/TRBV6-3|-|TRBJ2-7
CASSWTATVYEQYF
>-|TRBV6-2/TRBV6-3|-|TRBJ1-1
CASSIYSTEAFF
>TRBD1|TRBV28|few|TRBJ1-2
CASSQGARYGYTF
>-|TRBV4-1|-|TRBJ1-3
CASSQGGTVAGNTIYF
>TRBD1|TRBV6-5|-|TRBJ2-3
CASSYQGQGITDTQYF
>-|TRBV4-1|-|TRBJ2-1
CASSPKISSYNEQFF
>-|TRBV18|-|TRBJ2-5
CASSPPKPQETQYF
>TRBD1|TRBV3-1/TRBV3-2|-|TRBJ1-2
CASRQGGRVGYGYTF
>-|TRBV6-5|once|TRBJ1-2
CASSYEGSLPWGYTF
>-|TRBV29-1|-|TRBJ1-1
CSVRSGNTEAFF
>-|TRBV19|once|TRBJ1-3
CASSPDSSPLGSGNTIYF
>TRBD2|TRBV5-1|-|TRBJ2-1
CASSSLAGVTYNEQFF